Following are 17 T cell receptor beta chains from one sample sequenced in a study of OX40 agonist ivuxolimab in advanced cancers. Profiled with immunoSEQ multiplex PCR; TCRdb holds only in-frame clones, not every one. The data contain about 50,000 clones, roughly 89% of them singletons. The sequencing used CD4+ or CD8+ T cells sorted from blood, collected in a trial of the OX40 agonist ivuxolimab. These receptors were obtained from an adult with an advanced solid tumor such as melanoma, head and neck, liver or kidney cancer.

The CDR3 nucleotides are TGTGCCAGCAGCATTAGCGGGGGGTATCAAGAGACCCAGTACTTC. Encoded protein: CASSISGGYQETQYF. This chain joins TRBV9 and TRBJ2-5; 10 bases line up with TRBD2. Germline CDR1 SGDLS, CDR2 YYNGEE. V dropped 4 bases and J dropped 2; count of bases not matched to a gene: 5. CDR3 length: 15 residues.

The CDR3 region is CASSYPGTGSEKLFF. The CDR3 DNA follows: TGTGCCAGCAGCTACCCCGGGACAGGGTCGGAAAAACTGTTTTTT. The rearrangement links TRBV7-9 to TRBJ1-4; 9 nucleotides agree with TRBD1. The J segment lost 8 bases and the V segment lost 4 bases, leaving 8 bases of the junction unmatched. The CDR3 covers 15 residues. Germline-derived CDR1 and CDR2 are SEHNR and FQNEAQ (reference sequence).

V and J are TRBV13 and TRBJ2-5; perhaps TRBD1 as D (6 bases). This CDR3 comprises 13 residues. V dropped 1 base and J dropped 5 bases, with 8 bases sitting between them. Per germline, CDR1 PRHDT and CDR2 FYEKMQ (reference sequence). The chain's CDR3 is CASSLEGGETQYF. CDR3 bases: TGTGCCAGCAGCTTAGAAGGGGGTGAGACCCAGTACTTC.

The chain has TRBV30 and TRBJ2-7, with unresolved D. The V gene lost 5 bases and the J gene lost 0 bases, with 2 bases spanning the gap. The CDR3 spans 10 residues. Germline V gene data show CDR1 as GTSNPN and CDR2 as SVGIG (reference sequence). CDR3 in amino acids: CAWGSYEQYF. CDR3 nucleotides: TGTGCCTGGGGCTCCTACGAGCAGTACTTC.

This clone has only one observation. J is TRBJ2-1 and V is TRBV19, with 10 bases lining up with TRBD2. This CDR3 is 15 amino acids long. Germline loops: CDR1 LNHDA, CDR2 SQIVND (reference sequence). The V segment lost 5 bases and the J segment 7 bases; nucleotides outside the gene matches: 8. The CDR3 DNA sequence: TGTGCCAGTAGTGCCCTAGCGGGAGTCGGGAATGAGCAGTTCTTC. This sequence encodes CASSALAGVGNEQFF.

The chain combines TRBV2 with TRBJ1-6; 9 bases are shared with TRBD1. With V trimmed by 10 bases and J by 9 bases, 13 bases remained unmatched. Germline CDR1 and CDR2: SNHLY and FYNNEI. This CDR3 is 15 amino acids long. CDR3 bases: TGTGCCATCCTCTGGGACAGGGATCGAATTTCACCCCTCCACTTT. It translates to CAILWDRDRISPLHF.

This clone came up once. The V gene is TRBV6-1, the J gene TRBJ2-7, with 7 bases matching TRBD1. The germline CDR1 and CDR2 sequences are MNHNS and SASEGT. Trimming removed 4 bases from V and 7 bases from J; junction bases left unmatched: 13. The CDR3 is 15 residues long. The CDR3, as DNA: TGTGCCAGCAGTGCCCGGGACAGCTTAGATTCGGAGCAGTACGTC. Amino acid sequence: CASSARDSLDSEQYV.

J is TRBJ2-7 and V is TRBV7-9; 8 bases match TRBD1. With V trimmed by 6 bases and J by 5 bases, 9 bases remained unmatched. The CDR3 contains 14 residues. Germline V gives CDR1 SEHNR, CDR2 FQNEAQ (reference sequence). In nucleotides, the CDR3 is TGTGCCAGCAGGGCAGAGACAGGGGAACACGAGCAGTACTTC. Residues: CASRAETGEHEQYF. The full variable domain, its missing parts supplied by reference TRBV7-9 and TRBJ2-7, is DTGVSQNPRHKITKRGQNVTFRCDPISEHNRLYWYRQTLGQGPEFLTYFQNEAQLEKSRLLSDRFSAERPKGSFSTLEIQRTEQGDSAMYLCASRAETGEHEQYFGPGTRLTVT.

V gene TRBV5-6 combines with J gene TRBJ1-1; 7 nucleotides agree with TRBD1. Germline CDR1 reads SGHDT; CDR2 reads YYEEEE. The CDR3 length is 13 residues. The trim removed 0 bases at V and 7 bases at J, leaving 3 bases unmatched. The CDR3 region is CASSLAGGGEAFF. In nucleotides, the CDR3 is TGTGCCAGCAGCTTGGCAGGGGGTGGTGAAGCTTTCTTT.

This clone was observed a single time. V and J are TRBV2 and TRBJ1-1; D is unclear. Trimming took 6 bases from V and 0 from J, leaving 5 bases between them. The CDR3 runs 12 residues. Germline CDR1 and CDR2: SNHLY and FYNNEI. CDR3 DNA sequence: TGTGCCAGCAGCTATATGAACACTGAAGCTTTCTTT. It translates to CASSYMNTEAFF.

V is TRBV11-1 and J is TRBJ2-7; perhaps TRBD2 as D (6 bases). V was clipped by 1 base and J by 0 bases, with 10 bases between them. Germline values: CDR1 SGHAT, CDR2 FQDESV (reference sequence). The CDR3 runs to 15 residues. This CDR3 reads CASSLGWGDSYEQYF. In DNA form, the CDR3 reads TGTGCCAGCAGCTTAGGCTGGGGGGACTCCTACGAGCAGTACTTC.

The chain has TRBV19 and TRBJ2-3; tentatively, D is TRBD2 (5 bases). The germline V gene encodes CDR1 LNHDA and CDR2 SQIVND (reference sequence). This CDR3 has 13 amino acids. V dropped 5 bases and J dropped 6 bases, with 12 bases sitting between them. The CDR3 loop reads CASSPRTGDTQYF. CDR3 in DNA: TGTGCCAGTAGTCCCCGGACTGGGGATACGCAGTATTTT.

The chain joins TRBV9 to TRBJ2-3; 9 nucleotides agree with TRBD2. The V gene's germline CDR1 is SGDLS and CDR2 YYNGEE. The length of the CDR3 is 18 residues. With 6 bases clipped from V and 3 bases from J, the junction kept 17 bases outside the gene matches. CDR3 in DNA: TGTGCCAGCAACTCAGCCCCGGGACTAGCAGTTTCGACAGATACGCAGTATTTT. This translates into CASNSAPGLAVSTDTQYF.

The chain carries TRBV7-9 and TRBJ2-1, with TRBD2 matching over 8 bases. Germline values: CDR1 SEHNR, CDR2 FQNEAQ (reference sequence). Trimming removed 3 bases from V and 4 bases from J; junction bases left unmatched: 11. The CDR3 consists of 17 residues. CDR3 amino acids: CASSLPFGSGDYNEQFF. CDR3 in DNA: TGTGCCAGCAGCTTGCCGTTCGGTAGCGGGGATTACAATGAGCAGTTCTTC.

The gene calls are TRBV6-6 and TRBJ2-7; a possible D gene is TRBD1 (5 bases). There are 14 residues in the CDR3. V lost 6 bases and J 2 bases, leaving 14 bases between the germline ends. The germline CDR1 and CDR2 sequences are MNHNY and SVGAGI (reference sequence). The CDR3 nucleotides read TGTGCCAGCAGCCCCGGTGTGGGGCCCTACGAGCAGTACGTC. Its translation: CASSPGVGPYEQYV.

This chain joins TRBV5-6 and TRBJ1-1; D may be TRBD1 (5 bases). This CDR3 comprises 12 residues. CDR1 is SGHDT, CDR2 YYEEEE, per germline. Trimming stripped 0 bases from V and 8 bases from J, with 8 bases between. CDR3 sequence reads: CASSLGGLEAFF. The CDR3, as DNA: TGTGCCAGCAGCTTGGGGGGACTAGAAGCTTTCTTT.

The V call is TRBV4-1, the J call TRBJ1-1; TRBD1 is a possible D gene (5 bases). CDR3 length: 14 residues. V lost 4 bases to trimming and J lost 0 bases, with 9 bases between them. Germline V lookup: CDR1 MGHRA, CDR2 YSYEKL. The CDR3, as DNA: TGCGCCAGCAGCCCTGGGACGGTGAACACTGAAGCTTTCTTT. It codes for CASSPGTVNTEAFF.